The 15 T cell receptor beta chains listed next were all sequenced from one sample in a study of T cell changes during pregnancy in multiple sclerosis. TCRdb's table, derived via immunoSEQ multiplex PCR, lists solely in-frame clones and lacks some. The repertoire holds roughly 100,000 clones, with roughly nine tenths as singletons. Sequenced here: peripheral blood, sampled after pregnancy. These receptors all come from a female donor with multiple sclerosis, enrolled in a pregnancy study.

The chain carries TRBV5-1 and TRBJ2-3; 14 positions match TRBD2. The CDR3 runs to 16 residues. Germline CDR1 is SGHRS and CDR2 is YFSETQ. The V and J ends lost 2 bases and 4 bases, in that order; junction bases with no gene match: 3. This chain's CDR3 is CASSLGLAGGPDTQYF. The CDR3 DNA reads as TGCGCCAGCAGCTTAGGACTAGCGGGAGGACCAGATACGCAGTATTTT.

The V gene is TRBV19, the J gene TRBJ1-5; D ambiguous. Germline lookup yields CDR1 LNHDA and CDR2 SQIVND (reference sequence). This CDR3 is 12 amino acids long. Trimming took 3 bases from V and 6 from J, leaving 6 bases between them. The CDR3 is CASSIGSQPQHF. The CDR3 DNA reads TGTGCCAGTAGTATCGGGAGTCAGCCCCAGCATTTT.

The chain carries TRBV5-1 and TRBJ2-3, with a weak D call TRBD1 (5 bases). V was clipped by 3 bases and J by 0 bases, with 8 bases between them. Germline CDR1 and CDR2: SGHRS and YFSETQ. The CDR3 extends over 14 amino acids. The CDR3, as DNA: TGCGCCAGCAGCTACCGACAGAGCACAGATACGCAGTATTTT. Encoded protein: CASSYRQSTDTQYF.

The gene calls are TRBV5-1 and TRBJ2-2; 8 bases map to TRBD1. This CDR3 comprises 14 residues. J was trimmed by 7 bases and V by 4 bases; bases with no gene match: 6. Germline V gene lookup returns CDR1 SGHRS and CDR2 YFSETQ. CDR3 nucleotide sequence: TGCGCCAGCAGCCCGGACAGGGCTGGCGGGGAGCTGTTTTTT. Its translation: CASSPDRAGGELFF.

This chain connects TRBV13 to TRBJ2-2, with 9 nucleotides matching TRBD1. V shed 4 bases, J shed 1 base, and the junction held 4 bases outside the gene matches. The CDR3 spans 16 residues. Looked up from germline, CDR1 is PRHDT and CDR2 is FYEKMQ (reference sequence). CDR3 protein: CASSYVDRGNTGELFF. In DNA, the CDR3 is TGTGCCAGCAGCTACGTGGACAGGGGGAACACCGGGGAGCTGTTTTTT.

The rearrangement links TRBV4-1 to TRBJ2-5; D not resolved. The DNA end lines up better with TRBJ2-7; the J call may be wrong. Germline V gene data show CDR1 as MGHRA and CDR2 as YSYEKL. There are 13 residues in the CDR3. This CDR3 is CASSPSRSYEQYF. CDR3 coding DNA: TGCGCCAGCAGCCCATCTAGATCCTACGAGCAGTACTTC.

J is TRBJ1-1 and V is TRBV11-2, with D perhaps TRBD1 (5 bases). The germline V gene encodes CDR1 SGHAT and CDR2 FQNNGV. This CDR3 region has 14 residues. The V end was cut by 4 bases, the J end by 4 bases, with 13 bases between. CDR3: CASSSQVGATEAFF. The CDR3 coding sequence is TGTGCCAGCAGCTCGCAAGTAGGGGCCACTGAAGCTTTCTTT.

The chain links TRBV7-8 to TRBJ1-4; 7 nucleotides line up with TRBD1. In germline, CDR1 is SGHVS, CDR2 FQNEAQ. The CDR3 is made up of 15 amino acids. V shed 5 bases and J 0 bases; nucleotides not matched to a gene: 3. The CDR3 DNA sequence: TGTGCCAGCAGCCGAGACAGGGCAACTAATGAAAAACTGTTTTTT. Residues: CASSRDRATNEKLFF.

The CDR3: CASSDNRLGGAGGYTF. The CDR3 DNA sequence: TGTGCCAGCAGTGACAATCGGTTGGGGGGGGCGGGTGGCTACACCTTC. The rearrangement uses TRBV6-1 and TRBJ1-2, with D possibly being TRBD1 (6 bases). Trimming took off 3 bases at V and 7 bases at J, with 21 bases between the two ends. There are 16 residues in the CDR3. From germline, CDR1 is MNHNS and CDR2 SASEGT.

The V gene is TRBV6-1, the J gene TRBJ2-1; 7 bases align to TRBD2. Germline lookup yields CDR1 MNHNS and CDR2 SASEGT. This CDR3 region has 14 residues. V shed 3 bases and J 8 bases; nucleotides not matched to a gene: 7. CDR3 loop: CASSEGGRGDEQFF. Written as DNA, the CDR3 is TGTGCCAGCAGTGAGGGAGGGCGGGGTGATGAGCAGTTCTTC.

V and J are TRBV5-1 and TRBJ2-1, with D perhaps matching TRBD2 (7 bases). Germline CDR1 and CDR2: SGHRS and YFSETQ. Trimming left V 4 bases short and J 9 bases short, with 20 bases between. The length of the CDR3 is 15 residues. Written as DNA, the CDR3 is TGCGCCAGCAGCCTAGCCAGTCGTGGGGGGGCTGAGCAGTTCTTC. Translation: CASSLASRGGAEQFF. The full variable domain, with the rest looked up from reference TRBV5-1 and TRBJ2-1, is KAGVTQTPRYLIKTRGQQVTLSCSPISGHRSVSWYQQTPGQGLQFLFEYFSETQRNKGNFPGRFSGRQFSNSRSEMNVSTLELGDSALYLCASSLASRGGAEQFFGPGTRLTVL.

J is TRBJ2-1 and V is TRBV5-4, with 8 bases matching TRBD2. CDR3 size: 16 residues. Germline V gene data show CDR1 as SGHNT and CDR2 as YYREEE (reference sequence). Trimming removed 0 bases from V and 5 bases from J; junction bases left unmatched: 7. DNA of the CDR3: TGTGCCAGCAGCTTGGCCCGTAGCGGGGCCCACAATGAGCAGTTCTTC. Protein product: CASSLARSGAHNEQFF.

The rearrangement links TRBV7-3 to TRBJ2-1; TRBD2 might be the D (6 bases). From germline, CDR1 is SGHTA and CDR2 FQGTGA. CDR3 length: 14 amino acids. V gave up 3 bases and J gave up 7 bases, with 13 bases separating them. CDR3 amino acids: CASSFAGSWNEQFF. Written as DNA, the CDR3 is TGTGCCAGCAGCTTCGCCGGGAGTTGGAATGAGCAGTTCTTC.

The chain combines TRBV9 with TRBJ2-1, with 7 bases fitting TRBD1. This CDR3 spans 15 amino acids. J was trimmed by 5 bases and V by 1 base; bases with no gene match: 6. The V gene's germline CDR1 is SGDLS and CDR2 YYNGEE. As DNA, the CDR3 is TGTGCCAGCAGCGTATACAGGGGATATAACAATGAGCAGTTCTTC. Translated, it gives CASSVYRGYNNEQFF.

This clone was seen only once. This rearrangement joins TRBV18 to TRBJ1-5; 10 positions agree with TRBD1. With V trimmed by 4 bases and J by 0 bases, 9 bases remained unmatched. The CDR3 length is 18 residues. Germline values: CDR1 KGHSH, CDR2 LQKENI. This chain's CDR3 is CASSLGQGFTYSNQPQHF. The CDR3 DNA sequence: TGTGCCAGCTCACTGGGACAGGGGTTTACCTATAGCAATCAGCCCCAGCATTTT.